Below, one TCR beta chain is given with its context. This clone's antigen is unknown. One base away there is no much larger clone; base qualities are not given. The sample is drawn from a study of T cell responses to AZD1222 COVID-19 vaccine (dated by TCRdb to the early 2020s). Study-level background: TCR sequencing was performed for 230 to 250 trial participants, of whom roughly 200 were given two doses of AZD1222 and some 25 were given two doses of MenACWY control vaccine. Trial participants were enrolled by age into subgroups of 18-55, 56-69 and 70-plus years, and around 140, 26 and 57 TCR-sequenced participants, respectively, were included in these subgroups.

Results and caveats for the whole study, not just this receptor: Participants were mostly white British, with more females than males. The authors suggested clonal diversity may have been underestimated. Because no day 14 peak-response samples were available, repertoires were characterized only after the peak T cell response. A significant rise in spike-specific TCR breadth and depth was observed after two AZD1222 doses relative to day 0 and relative to MenACWY recipients. Nearly half of unique spike-specific TCRs reportedly recognized epitopes outside regions mutated in the B.1.351 and B.1.1.7 variants. Vaccine-associated CD4 TCRs spanned the whole spike protein, with dominant responses in regions 160-218 and 743-854. Only a handful of AZD1222 recipients were SARS-CoV-2 seropositive at baseline, limiting conclusions about previously exposed vaccinees. The 56-69-year group was small, and its depth increase did not reach significance, likely because of low power.

The CDR3 regions of human TCRbeta chains were subjected to immunosequencing. In the paper's pipeline: TCRs in the repertoires were compared against a reference library of SARS-CoV-2-specific TCRs that had been generated with the MIRA antigen-specificity platform. Breadth was defined as the fraction of unique TCRs that were SARS-CoV-2-associated. Depth was defined as the fraction of total T cells that were SARS-CoV-2-associated. Using the MIRA data, each spike-specific TCR was assigned both to the spike region to which the TCR was reactive and to a CD4 or CD8 class. Log10-transformed breadth and depth values were compared by one-way ANOVA with Sidak's multiple comparisons tests. TCRdb provides this immuneACCESS table in a form limited to in-frame rearrangements. Some clones are lacking; in checked studies, under half of them reflect an unresolved V gene, and why the rest are absent is not known. The D gene and trimming were derived from the DNA, and the V and J assignments and clone size from that table. In this sample the table shows roughly 160,000 clones, 88% of which occur a single time. The ten largest make up 4% to 5.5% of the sample.

CDR1 and CDR2 were assigned from the germline V gene as KGHSH and LQKENI. The CDR3 runs 15 amino acids, cysteine and phenylalanine included. The sequence is cut down to CDR3 DNA, 45 bases in frame from base 1. V loses 3 bases, J loses 0 bases, and the germline ends lie 11 bases apart. What this sample's time point label stands for: about 28 days (+/-7) after the second vaccine dose. AZD1222 recipients whose second dose came at about 4 weeks and those whose second dose came at about 12 weeks were combined into one group, since spike-specific TCR depth and breadth did not differ between the two schedules. Vaccinee samples came from UK trials COV001 and COV002, including a single-blind randomized controlled phase 2/3 trial of AZD1222 (ChAdOx1 nCoV-19) in healthy adults. Trial participant PBMC samples were collected at day 0 and day 28 after the second dose for TCRbeta chain sequencing.

The origin of this receptor is an adult who received the AZD1222 COVID-19 vaccine. The sequenced sample was peripheral blood, obtained 28 days after the second AZD1222 dose. This receptor chain uses TRBV18 and TRBJ1-1; matching of 5 bases hints at TRBD1 as the D gene. The sequenced DNA is TGTGCCAGCTCACCTCAACAGGAGATGAACACTGAAGCTTTCTTT. Translated, it reads CASSPQQEMNTEAFF.